Detailed here is one T cell receptor beta chain. Profiling relied on immunoSEQ multiplex PCR, and the TCRdb table lists in-frame clones only, not all of them. The repertoire holds 54,000 or so clones, with 80% to 95% as singletons. The data were obtained in a study of T cell changes during pregnancy in multiple sclerosis. Per the germline V gene, CDR1 is SGHRS and CDR2 is YFSETQ. Unmatched junction bases numbered 11, after V lost 5 bases and J lost 5 bases. CDR3 length equals 16 residues. The V and J genes are TRBV5-1 and TRBJ2-1; 9 bases match TRBD1. The source of this sequence is a female donor with multiple sclerosis, enrolled in a pregnancy study. The sample here was CD4+ T cells from peripheral blood mononuclear cells, taken before pregnancy. CDR3 nucleotides: TGCGCCAGCAGGATCAGGACAGGGGAAATGAACAATGAGCAGTTCTTC. Its translation is CASRIRTGEMNNEQFF.